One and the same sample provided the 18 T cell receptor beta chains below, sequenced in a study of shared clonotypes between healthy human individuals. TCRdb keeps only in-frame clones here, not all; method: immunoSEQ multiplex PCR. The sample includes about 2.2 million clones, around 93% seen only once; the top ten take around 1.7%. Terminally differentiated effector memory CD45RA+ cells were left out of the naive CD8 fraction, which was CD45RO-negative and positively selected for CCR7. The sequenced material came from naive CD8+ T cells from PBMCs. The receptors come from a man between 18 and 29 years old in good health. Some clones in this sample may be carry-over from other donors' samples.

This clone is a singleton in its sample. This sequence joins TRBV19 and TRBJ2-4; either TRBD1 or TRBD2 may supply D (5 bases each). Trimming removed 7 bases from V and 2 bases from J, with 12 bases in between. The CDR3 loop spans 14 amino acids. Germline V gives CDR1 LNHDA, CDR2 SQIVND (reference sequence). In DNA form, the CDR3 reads TGTGCCAGTACTGAGGGGTCTACCAAAAACATTCAGTACTTC. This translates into CASTEGSTKNIQYF.

CDR3 protein: CASSRPVTGYTQYF. CDR3 nucleotide sequence: TGTGCCAGCAGCCGCCCTGTTACAGGGTATACGCAGTATTTT. The chain combines TRBV13 with TRBJ2-3; TRBD1 might be the D (6 bases). V was trimmed by 5 bases and J by 7 bases, leaving 16 bases between them. Germline V gene lookup returns CDR1 PRHDT and CDR2 FYEKMQ (reference sequence). CDR3 length equals 14 residues.

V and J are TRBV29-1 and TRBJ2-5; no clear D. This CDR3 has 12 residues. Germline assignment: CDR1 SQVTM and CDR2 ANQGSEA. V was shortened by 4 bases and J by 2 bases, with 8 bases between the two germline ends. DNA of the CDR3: TGCAGCGTTGTGTGGCAGCAAGAGACCCAGTACTTC. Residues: CSVVWQQETQYF.

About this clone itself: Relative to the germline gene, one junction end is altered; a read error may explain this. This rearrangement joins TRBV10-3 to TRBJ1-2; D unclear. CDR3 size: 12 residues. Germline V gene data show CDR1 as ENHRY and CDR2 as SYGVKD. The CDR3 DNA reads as TGTGCCATCAGTGAGTCAGGACGGTTTGAAGTCTTC. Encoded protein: CAISESGRFEVF.

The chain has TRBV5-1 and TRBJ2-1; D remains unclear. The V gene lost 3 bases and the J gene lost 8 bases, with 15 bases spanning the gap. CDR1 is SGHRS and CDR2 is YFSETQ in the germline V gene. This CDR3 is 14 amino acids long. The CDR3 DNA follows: TGCGCCAGCAGCTCGCGTGAAAGGGCGGATGAGCAGTTCTTC. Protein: CASSSRERADEQFF.

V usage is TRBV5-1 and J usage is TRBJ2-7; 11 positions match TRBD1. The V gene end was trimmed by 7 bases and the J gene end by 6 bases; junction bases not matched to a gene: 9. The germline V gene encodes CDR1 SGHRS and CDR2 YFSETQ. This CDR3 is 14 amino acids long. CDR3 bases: TGCGCCAGCCAACCTGGGACAGGGGGTGGCGAGCAGTACTTC. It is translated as CASQPGTGGGEQYF. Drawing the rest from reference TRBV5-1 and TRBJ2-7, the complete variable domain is KAGVTQTPRYLIKTRGQQVTLSCSPISGHRSVSWYQQTPGQGLQFLFEYFSETQRNKGNFPGRFSGRQFSNSRSEMNVSTLELGDSALYLCASQPGTGGGEQYFGPGTRLTVT.

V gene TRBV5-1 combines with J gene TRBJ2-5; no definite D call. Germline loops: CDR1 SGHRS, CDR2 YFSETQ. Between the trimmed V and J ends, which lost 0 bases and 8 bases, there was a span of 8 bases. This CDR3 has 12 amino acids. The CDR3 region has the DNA TGCGCCAGCAGCTTGGATGTGACCACCCAGTACTTC. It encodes CASSLDVTTQYF.

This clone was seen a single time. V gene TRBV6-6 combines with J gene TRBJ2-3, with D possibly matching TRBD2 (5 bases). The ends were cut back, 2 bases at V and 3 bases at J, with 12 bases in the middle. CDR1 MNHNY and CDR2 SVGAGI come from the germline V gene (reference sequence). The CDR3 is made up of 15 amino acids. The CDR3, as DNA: TGTGCCAGCAGTTACGAGGGAGTCGGGACAGATACGCAGTATTTT. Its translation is CASSYEGVGTDTQYF.

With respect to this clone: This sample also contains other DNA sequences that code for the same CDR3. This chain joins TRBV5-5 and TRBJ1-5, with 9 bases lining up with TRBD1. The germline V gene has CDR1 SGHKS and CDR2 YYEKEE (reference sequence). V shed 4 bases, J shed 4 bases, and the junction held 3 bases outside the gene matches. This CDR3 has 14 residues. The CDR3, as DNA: TGTGCCAGCAGCCCGGGACAGGGTAATCAGCCCCAGCATTTT. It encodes CASSPGQGNQPQHF.

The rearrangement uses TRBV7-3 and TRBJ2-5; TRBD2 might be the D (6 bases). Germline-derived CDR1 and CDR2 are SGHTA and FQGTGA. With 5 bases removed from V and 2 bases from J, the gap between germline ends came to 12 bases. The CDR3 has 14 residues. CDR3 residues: CASSGTGTQETQYF. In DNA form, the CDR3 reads TGTGCCAGCAGCGGGACCGGGACTCAAGAGACCCAGTACTTC. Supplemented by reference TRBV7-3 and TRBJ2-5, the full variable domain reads GAGVSQTPSNKVTEKGKYVELRCDPISGHTALYWYRQSLGQGPEFLIYFQGTGAADDSGLPNDRFFAVRPEGSVSTLKIQRTERGDSAVYLCASSGTGTQETQYFGPGTRLLVL.

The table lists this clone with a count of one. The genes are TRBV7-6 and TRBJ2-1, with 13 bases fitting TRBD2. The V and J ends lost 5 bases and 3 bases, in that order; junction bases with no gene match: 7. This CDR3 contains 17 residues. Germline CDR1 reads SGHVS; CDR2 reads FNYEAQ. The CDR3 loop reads CASSPRTSGRDYNEQFF. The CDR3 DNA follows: TGTGCCAGCAGCCCTCGGACTAGCGGGAGAGACTACAATGAGCAGTTCTTC.

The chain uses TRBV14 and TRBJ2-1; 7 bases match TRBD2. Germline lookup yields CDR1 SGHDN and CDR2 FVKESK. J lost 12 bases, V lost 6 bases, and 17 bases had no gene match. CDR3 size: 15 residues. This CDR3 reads CASRPFTGGPLGQFF. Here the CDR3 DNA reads TGTGCCAGCAGGCCGTTTACGGGAGGCCCCCTCGGGCAGTTCTTC.

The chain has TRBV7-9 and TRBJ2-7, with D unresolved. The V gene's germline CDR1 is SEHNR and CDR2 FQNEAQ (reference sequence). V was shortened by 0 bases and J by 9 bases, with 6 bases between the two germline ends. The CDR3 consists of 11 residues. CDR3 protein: CASSLASWQYF. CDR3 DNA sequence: TGTGCCAGCAGCTTAGCATCGTGGCAGTACTTC. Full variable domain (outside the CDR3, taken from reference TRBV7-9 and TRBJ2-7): DTGVSQNPRHKITKRGQNVTFRCDPISEHNRLYWYRQTLGQGPEFLTYFQNEAQLEKSRLLSDRFSAERPKGSFSTLEIQRTEQGDSAMYLCASSLASWQYFGPGTRLTVT.

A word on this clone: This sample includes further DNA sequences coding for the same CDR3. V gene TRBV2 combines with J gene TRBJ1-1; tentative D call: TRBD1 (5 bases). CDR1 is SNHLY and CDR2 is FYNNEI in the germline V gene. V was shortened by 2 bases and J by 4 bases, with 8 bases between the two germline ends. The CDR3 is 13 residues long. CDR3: CASSERGPTEAFF. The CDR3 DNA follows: TGTGCCAGCAGTGAAAGGGGCCCCACTGAAGCTTTCTTT. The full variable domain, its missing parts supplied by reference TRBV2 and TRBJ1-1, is EPEVTQTPSHQVTQMGQEVILRCVPISNHLYFYWYRQILGQKVEFLVSFYNNEISEKSEIFDDQFSVERPDGSNFTLKIRSTKLEDSAMYFCASSERGPTEAFFGQGTRLTVV.

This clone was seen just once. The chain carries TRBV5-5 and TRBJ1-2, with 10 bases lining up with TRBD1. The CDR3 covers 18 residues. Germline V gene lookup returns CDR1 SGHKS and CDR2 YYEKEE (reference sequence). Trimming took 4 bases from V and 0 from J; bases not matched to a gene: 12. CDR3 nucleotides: TGTGCCAGCAGCCCGGGACAGGGGACGACTTCAGCTAACTATGGCTACACCTTC. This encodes CASSPGQGTTSANYGYTF. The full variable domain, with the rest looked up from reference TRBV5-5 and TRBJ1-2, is DAGVTQSPTHLIKTRGQQVTLRCSPISGHKSVSWYQQVLGQGPQFIFQYYEKEERGRGNFPDRFSARQFPNYSSELNVNALLLGDSALYLCASSPGQGTTSANYGYTFGSGTRLTVV.

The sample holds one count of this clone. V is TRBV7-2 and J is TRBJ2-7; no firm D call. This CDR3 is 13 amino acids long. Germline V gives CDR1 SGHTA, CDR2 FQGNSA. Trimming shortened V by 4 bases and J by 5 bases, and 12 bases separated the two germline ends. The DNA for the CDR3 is TGTGCCAGCAGCTCCACTTCTATCCACGAGCAGTACTTC. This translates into CASSSTSIHEQYF.

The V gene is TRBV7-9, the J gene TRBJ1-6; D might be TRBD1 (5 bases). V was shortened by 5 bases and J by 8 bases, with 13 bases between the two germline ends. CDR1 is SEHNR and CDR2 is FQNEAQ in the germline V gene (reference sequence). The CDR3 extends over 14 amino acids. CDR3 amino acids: CASSQMGGHSPLHF. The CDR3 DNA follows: TGTGCCAGCAGCCAGATGGGGGGACATTCACCCCTCCACTTT.

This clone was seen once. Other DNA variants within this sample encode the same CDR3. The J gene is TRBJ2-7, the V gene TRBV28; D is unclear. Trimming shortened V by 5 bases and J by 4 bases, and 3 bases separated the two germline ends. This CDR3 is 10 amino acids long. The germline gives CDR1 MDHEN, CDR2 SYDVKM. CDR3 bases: TGTGCCAGCAGTCTGTACGAGCAGTACTTC. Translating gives CASSLYEQYF.